These 28 T cell receptor beta chains share one sample of origin, sequenced in a study of sequential checkpoint blockade in melanoma. Data came from immunoSEQ multiplex PCR; TCRdb stores just in-frame clones and leaves some out. Altogether about 13,000 clones are present, approximately 72% being singletons, with the ten largest covering roughly 30%. Specified treatment: randomized to nivolumab then ipilimumab (arm A) or the reverse (arm B). The sample in question was CD8+ T cells sorted from blood (inferred from file names), obtained from a patient given nivolumab and ipilimumab in sequence. The receptors here all came from a human donor with melanoma.

Only a few counts were recorded for this clone. The chain links TRBV5-6 to TRBJ2-5, with 7 bases fitting TRBD1. V shed 2 bases, J shed 0 bases, and the junction held 1 base outside the gene matches. Germline loops: CDR1 SGHDT, CDR2 YYEEEE. The CDR3 is made up of 14 amino acids. The DNA of the CDR3 is TGTGCCAGCAGCTTAGGGGGCAACCAAGAGACCCAGTACTTC. Its translation: CASSLGGNQETQYF.

There are a few counts of this clone. This CDR3 is CASSLVVMNTEAFF. In DNA, the CDR3 is TGTGCCAGCAGCTTAGTAGTGATGAACACTGAAGCTTTCTTT. V gene TRBV7-9 combines with J gene TRBJ1-1; D is undetermined. From germline, CDR1 is SEHNR and CDR2 FQNEAQ (reference sequence). Trimming removed 1 base from V and 0 bases from J, with 6 bases in between. This CDR3 is 14 amino acids long.

DNA of the CDR3: TGTGCCACCAGCAGAGATCTCAGAGGGAATGAGCAGTTCTTC. It is translated as CATSRDLRGNEQFF. The V and J genes are TRBV15 and TRBJ2-1, with D possibly matching TRBD2 (5 bases). Trimming pared 0 bases from V and 7 bases from J, leaving 10 bases between. The CDR3 sequence is 14 residues long. CDR1 is LNHNV and CDR2 is YYDKDF in the germline V gene (reference sequence). Full variable domain (outside the CDR3, taken from reference TRBV15 and TRBJ2-1): DAMVIQNPRYQVTQFGKPVTLSCSQTLNHNVMYWYQQKSSQAPKLLFHYYDKDFNNEADTPDNFQSRRPNTSFCFLDIRSPGLGDTAMYLCATSRDLRGNEQFFGPGTRLTVL.

The V call is TRBV4-2, the J call TRBJ2-3, with a possible D match to TRBD2 (6 bases). This CDR3 is built from 15 residues. V dropped 1 base and J dropped 2 bases, with 10 bases sitting between them. Per the germline V gene, CDR1 is LGHNA and CDR2 is YNFKEQ. CDR3 bases: TGTGCCAGCAGCCAAGCGGGAGCCACCACAGATACGCAGTATTTT. Protein sequence: CASSQAGATTDTQYF.

The chain uses TRBV2 and TRBJ1-2; 12 bases agree with TRBD1. CDR1 is SNHLY, CDR2 FYNNEI, per germline. The CDR3 consists of 15 residues. The V and J ends lost 4 bases and 7 bases, in that order; junction bases with no gene match: 7. CDR3 coding DNA: TGTGCCAGCAGTGCGGGACAGGGGGCGCTTGTTGGCTACACCTTC. Translating gives CASSAGQGALVGYTF.

This sequence joins TRBV5-8 and TRBJ1-1; maybe TRBD1 (6 bases). This CDR3 has 13 amino acids. Germline V gene data show CDR1 as SGHTS and CDR2 as YDEGEE. With 7 bases removed from V and 0 bases from J, the gap between germline ends came to 10 bases. CDR3 in DNA: TGTGCCAGCCCAAGGGGGATGAACACTGAAGCTTTCTTT. Translation: CASPRGMNTEAFF. The complete variable domain, with remaining parts taken from reference TRBV5-8 and TRBJ1-1, reads EAGVTQSPTHLIKTRGQQATLRCSPISGHTSVYWYQQALGLGLQFLLWYDEGEERNRGNFPPRFSGRQFPNYSSELNVNALELEDSALYLCASPRGMNTEAFFGQGTRLTVV.

This chain uses TRBV27 with TRBJ2-7, with 8 bases aligning to TRBD1. Germline V CDR1 and CDR2: MNHEY, SMNVEV (reference sequence). CDR3 length: 15 residues. V was clipped by 0 bases and J by 4 bases; unmatched bases: 5. The chain's CDR3 is CASSLSWDRLYEQYF. CDR3 nucleotide sequence: TGTGCCAGCAGTTTATCGTGGGACAGGCTTTACGAGCAGTACTTC.

The CDR3 bases are TGTGCCAGCAGTGACAGGGGGCACACTGAAGCTTTCTTT. Protein product: CASSDRGHTEAFF. The chain is built from TRBV6-4 and TRBJ1-1, with 7 bases identical to TRBD1. Germline CDR1 and CDR2: MRHNA and SNTAGT. V shed 2 bases and J 3 bases; nucleotides not matched to a gene: 0. The CDR3 extends over 13 amino acids.

The gene calls are TRBV6-1 and TRBJ2-1, with 8 bases fitting TRBD1. V dropped 6 bases and J dropped 4; count of bases not matched to a gene: 8. CDR1 MNHNS and CDR2 SASEGT come from the germline V gene. The CDR3 extends over 15 amino acids. The CDR3 protein is CASSLDRDPYNEQFF. CDR3 in DNA: TGTGCCAGCAGCCTGGACAGGGACCCTTACAATGAGCAGTTCTTC.

This clone was observed once. The chain couples TRBV4-3 to TRBJ2-1; maybe TRBD1 (6 bases). CDR1 and CDR2 from the germline V gene are LGHNA and YSLEER. Trimming removed 0 bases at V and 10 bases at J, with 19 bases between. The CDR3 runs 16 residues. The CDR3 DNA follows: TGCGCCAGCAGCCAAGATCCAGGGGCCCCGAGTTGGGAGCAGTTCTTC. Amino acid sequence: CASSQDPGAPSWEQFF.

The V and J genes are TRBV7-8 and TRBJ2-7; 8 bases are shared with TRBD2. The CDR3 totals 13 residues. Trimming removed 6 bases from V and 1 base from J; junction bases left unmatched: 2. CDR1 and CDR2 (germline): SGHVS, FQNEAQ. CDR3 bases: TGTGCCAGCAGGGGGACTAGATCCTACGAGCAGTACTTC. Protein sequence: CASRGTRSYEQYF.

V is TRBV5-5 and J is TRBJ2-7; D is ambiguous. This CDR3 is 13 amino acids long. V lost 0 bases to trimming and J lost 10 bases, with 14 bases between them. Germline V lookup: CDR1 SGHKS, CDR2 YYEKEE (reference sequence). The CDR3 spells CASSLVYGEVQYF. CDR3 sequence (DNA): TGTGCCAGCAGCTTGGTATACGGAGAGGTTCAGTACTTC.

The rearrangement links TRBV5-4 to TRBJ2-5, with 9 nucleotides matching TRBD1. The closer fit of TRBJ2-7 to the DNA end suggests the J call may be wrong. This CDR3 is built from 16 residues. Germline CDR1 SGHNT, CDR2 YYREEE (reference sequence). The CDR3 DNA reads as TGTGCCAGCAGCTACTCCGGGACAGGGTATTCGTACGAGCAGTACTTC. This encodes CASSYSGTGYSYEQYF.

The J gene is TRBJ2-5, the V gene TRBV6-5, with TRBD1 identical over 8 bases. The V gene end was trimmed by 6 bases and the J gene end by 5 bases; junction bases not matched to a gene: 8. This CDR3 region has 14 residues. The V gene's germline CDR1 is MNHEY and CDR2 SVGAGI. The CDR3: CASSPGGWWETQYF. In DNA, the CDR3 is TGTGCCAGCAGCCCAGGGGGCTGGTGGGAGACCCAGTACTTC.

The chain is built from TRBV21-1 and TRBJ2-2; the table's TRBD1 call for D was not verified on the DNA. TRBV21-1 is marked as a pseudogene. The CDR3 contains 22 residues. The CDR3 DNA sequence: TGTGCCAGCAGCTCCGGCGGGGACAGGGGTCGACCCTACTTCGACATAAAGATCATGCTGTTTTTT. Translating gives CASSSGGDRGRPYFDIKIMLFF.

The chain uses TRBV19 and TRBJ1-5; the match to TRBD1 covers 8 bases. The CDR3 has 19 amino acids. With 3 bases clipped from V and 0 bases from J, the junction kept 13 bases outside the gene matches. From germline, CDR1 is LNHDA and CDR2 SQIVND (reference sequence). The CDR3 loop reads CASSIWSRGHRHSNQPQHF. The CDR3 bases are TGTGCCAGTAGTATTTGGTCCAGGGGGCATCGACATAGCAATCAGCCCCAGCATTTT.

The CDR3 nucleotides read TGTGCCATCGAGAGATGCAGGGGGCGTCGCAGGACTAGCGGGATATCCCGCTACGAGCAGTACTTC. Protein sequence: CAIERCRGRRRTSGISRYEQYF. The rearrangement uses TRBV6-9 and TRBJ2-7, with 12 bases identical to TRBD2. The CDR3 sequence is 22 residues long. Germline CDR1 reads MNHGY; CDR2 reads SVAAGI. After removal of 10 bases from V and 3 bases from J, the junction contained 31 bases not matched to a gene.

V gene TRBV5-8 combines with J gene TRBJ2-3; D ambiguous. The germline CDR1 and CDR2 sequences are SGHTS and YDEGEE. V lost 4 bases and J 2 bases, leaving 11 bases between the germline ends. CDR3 length: 14 amino acids. The CDR3 coding sequence is TGTGCCAGCAGCCCCACTCGGTACACAGATACGCAGTATTTT. As protein: CASSPTRYTDTQYF.

The chain has TRBV5-4 and TRBJ1-1; 7 nucleotides line up with TRBD1. The germline CDR1 and CDR2 sequences are SGHNT and YYREEE (reference sequence). Trimming took 7 bases from V and 6 from J; bases not matched to a gene: 12. CDR3 length: 14 residues. This CDR3 is CASGSRGGAPEAFF. CDR3 bases: TGTGCCAGCGGCTCGCGAGGGGGCGCCCCTGAAGCTTTCTTT.

This sequence joins TRBV27 and TRBJ2-1; 7 positions match TRBD1. Germline-derived CDR1 and CDR2 are MNHEY and SMNVEV (reference sequence). V shed 6 bases, J shed 6 bases, and the junction held 14 bases outside the gene matches. The CDR3 covers 16 residues. CDR3 protein: CASRKTGSPSANEQFF. As DNA, the CDR3 is TGTGCCAGCAGGAAGACAGGGTCCCCCTCCGCCAATGAGCAGTTCTTC.

The chain joins TRBV2 to TRBJ2-7; D gene unclear. Deletions cut 7 bases from V and 3 bases from J, with 10 bases between. This CDR3 contains 12 residues. The germline V gene has CDR1 SNHLY and CDR2 FYNNEI. The CDR3 bases are TGTGCCAGCACCGGCGGTAGCTACGAGCAGTACTTC. Its protein is CASTGGSYEQYF.

This chain links TRBV6-1 with TRBJ1-4; weak D call: TRBD1 (5 bases). CDR1 is MNHNS and CDR2 is SASEGT in the germline V gene. The CDR3 covers 14 residues. V was trimmed by 6 bases and J by 8 bases, leaving 16 bases between them. The CDR3 here is CASRDRGVAEKLFF. CDR3 nucleotides: TGTGCCAGCAGAGACCGGGGGGTGGCGGAAAAACTGTTTTTT.

The chain links TRBV11-2 to TRBJ2-3, with TRBD2 matching over 10 bases. CDR1 SGHAT and CDR2 FQNNGV come from the germline V gene. After removal of 5 bases from V and 8 bases from J, the junction contained 13 bases not matched to a gene. The CDR3 covers 16 residues. The CDR3 protein is CASSTGLADPWRTQYF. CDR3 nucleotides: TGTGCCAGCAGCACTGGACTAGCGGACCCCTGGCGTACGCAGTATTTT. Combining the CDR3 with reference TRBV11-2 and TRBJ2-3 gives the whole variable domain EAGVAQSPRYKIIEKRQSVAFWCNPISGHATLYWYQQILGQGPKLLIQFQNNGVVDDSQLPKDRFSAERLKGVDSTLKIQPAKLEDSAVYLCASSTGLADPWRTQYFGPGTRLTVL.

The CDR3 here is CASSTPGVPDTQYF. CDR3 nucleotide sequence: TGTGCCAGTAGTACCCCCGGGGTTCCAGATACGCAGTATTTT. This rearrangement joins TRBV19 to TRBJ2-3; D may be TRBD2 (5 bases). Germline V lookup: CDR1 LNHDA, CDR2 SQIVND (reference sequence). This CDR3 comprises 14 residues. Trimming cost V 4 bases and J 4 bases, with 12 bases left between them.

The table lists this clone with a few counts. This chain connects TRBV7-6 to TRBJ2-1; possibly TRBD2 for D (6 bases). Germline CDR1 SGHVS, CDR2 FNYEAQ. V was pared by 5 bases and J by 5 bases, with 13 bases between. The CDR3 spans 14 residues. CDR3 coding DNA: TGTGCCAGCAGCCGCGGGGCCGTCCACAATGAGCAGTTCTTC. It translates to CASSRGAVHNEQFF.

V and J are TRBV4-3 and TRBJ2-2; 10 nucleotides match TRBD2. The V and J ends lost 0 bases and 8 bases, in that order; junction bases with no gene match: 3. This CDR3 contains 15 residues. CDR1 and CDR2 from the germline V gene are LGHNA and YSLEER. This CDR3 is CASSQDTSGMGELFF. The CDR3 coding sequence is TGCGCCAGCAGCCAAGATACTAGCGGGATGGGGGAGCTGTTTTTT.

The J gene is TRBJ2-1, the V gene TRBV19, with 12 bases matching TRBD2. The CDR3 consists of 17 residues. The V gene end was trimmed by 3 bases and the J gene end by 1 base; junction bases not matched to a gene: 4. CDR1 is LNHDA and CDR2 is SQIVND in the germline V gene (reference sequence). For the CDR3, the DNA is TGTGCCAGTAGTATTGTGCTAGCGGGAGGGTCCTACAATGAGCAGTTCTTC. This encodes CASSIVLAGGSYNEQFF. The full variable domain, completed using reference TRBV19 and TRBJ2-1, is DGGITQSPKYLFRKEGQNVTLSCEQNLNHDAMYWYRQDPGQGLRLIYYSQIVNDFQKGDIAEGYSVSREKKESFPLTVTSAQKNPTAFYLCASSIVLAGGSYNEQFFGPGTRLTVL.

In DNA, the CDR3 is TGCGCCAGCAGCTTGGGAGATTGGGACAGCGGCTATGGCTACACCTTC. As protein: CASSLGDWDSGYGYTF. The gene calls are TRBV5-1 and TRBJ1-2, with 7 positions matching TRBD1. Germline CDR1 and CDR2: SGHRS and YFSETQ. With V trimmed by 0 bases and J by 4 bases, 9 bases remained unmatched. CDR3 length: 16 residues.